The source of this TCR beta chain is a study of T cell responses to AZD1222 COVID-19 vaccine. Assay: immunoSEQ multiplex PCR; the TCRdb copy retains only in-frame clones and omits some. In the table there are 90,000 to 120,000 clones, around 87% of which are singletons. Study-wide results and limits: Researchers took repertoire samples only after the peak T cell response had come. Reports say nearly half of spike-specific TCRs go after unmutated variant regions. The sample set comprised mostly white British donors with more females, and clonal diversity was possibly underestimated. Spike-specific TCR repertoires showed rising breadth and depth after two AZD1222 doses.

Of note for this clone: The target antigen is unknown.

Losses at the gene ends were 5 bases for V and 8 bases for J; bases not matched to a gene: 7. This CDR3 contains 14 residues. Germline CDR1 and CDR2: LNHDA and SQIVND (reference sequence). The specimen was peripheral blood, collected on day 0 of AZD1222 vaccination. The TCR sequence derives from an adult in good health. The rearrangement links TRBV19 to TRBJ2-1; TRBD2 agrees at 9 bases. CDR3 sequence reads: CASSLGGGAYEQFF. The DNA of the CDR3 is TGTGCCAGTAGTTTGGGCGGGGGGGCCTATGAGCAGTTCTTC.